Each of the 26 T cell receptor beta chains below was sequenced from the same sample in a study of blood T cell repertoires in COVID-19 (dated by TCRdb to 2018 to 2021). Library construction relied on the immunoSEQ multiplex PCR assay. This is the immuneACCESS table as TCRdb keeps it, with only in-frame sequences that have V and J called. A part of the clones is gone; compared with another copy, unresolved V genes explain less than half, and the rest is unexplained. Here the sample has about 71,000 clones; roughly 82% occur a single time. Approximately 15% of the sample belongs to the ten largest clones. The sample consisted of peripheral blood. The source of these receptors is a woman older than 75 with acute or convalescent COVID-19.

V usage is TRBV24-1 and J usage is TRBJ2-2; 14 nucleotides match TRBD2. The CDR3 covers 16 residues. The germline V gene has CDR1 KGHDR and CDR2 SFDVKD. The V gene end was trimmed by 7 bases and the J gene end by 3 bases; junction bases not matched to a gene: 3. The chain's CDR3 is CATRGGLAGDTGELFF. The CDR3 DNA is TGTGCCACCAGGGGGGGACTAGCGGGAGACACCGGGGAGCTGTTTTTT.

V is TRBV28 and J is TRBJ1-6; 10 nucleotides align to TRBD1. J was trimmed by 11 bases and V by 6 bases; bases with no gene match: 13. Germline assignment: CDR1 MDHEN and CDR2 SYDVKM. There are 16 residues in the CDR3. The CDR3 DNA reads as TGTGCCAGCAGATTCCCGGGACAGGGGTCTTTGGCACCCCTCCACTTT. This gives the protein CASRFPGQGSLAPLHF.

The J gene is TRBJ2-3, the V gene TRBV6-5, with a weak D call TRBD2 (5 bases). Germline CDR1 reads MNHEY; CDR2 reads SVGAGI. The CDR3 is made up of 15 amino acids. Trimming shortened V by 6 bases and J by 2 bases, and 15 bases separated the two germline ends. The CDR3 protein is CASSPWTSYTDTQYF. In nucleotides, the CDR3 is TGTGCCAGCAGCCCCTGGACTTCTTACACAGATACGCAGTATTTT.

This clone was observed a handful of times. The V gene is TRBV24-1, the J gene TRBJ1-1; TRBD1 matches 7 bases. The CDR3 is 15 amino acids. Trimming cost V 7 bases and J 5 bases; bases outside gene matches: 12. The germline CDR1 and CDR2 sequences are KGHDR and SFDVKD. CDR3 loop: CATRQTGRGGTEAFF. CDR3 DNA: TGTGCCACCAGGCAGACAGGGCGAGGTGGAACTGAAGCTTTCTTT.

For the CDR3, the DNA is TGTGCCAGCAGCTTAGCGCAGGGCCGAGAGACCCAGTACTTC. As protein: CASSLAQGRETQYF. This rearrangement joins TRBV7-6 to TRBJ2-5; D may be TRBD1 (5 bases). Trimming removed 0 bases at V and 4 bases at J, with 9 bases between. CDR3 length: 14 residues. Germline CDR1 reads SGHVS; CDR2 reads FNYEAQ.

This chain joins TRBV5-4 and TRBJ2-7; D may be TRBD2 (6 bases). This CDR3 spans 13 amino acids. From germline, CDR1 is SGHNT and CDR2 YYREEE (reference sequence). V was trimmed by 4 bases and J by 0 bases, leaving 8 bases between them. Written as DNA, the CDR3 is TGTGCCAGCAGCCCGCGGGACTCCTACGAGCAGTACTTC. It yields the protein CASSPRDSYEQYF.

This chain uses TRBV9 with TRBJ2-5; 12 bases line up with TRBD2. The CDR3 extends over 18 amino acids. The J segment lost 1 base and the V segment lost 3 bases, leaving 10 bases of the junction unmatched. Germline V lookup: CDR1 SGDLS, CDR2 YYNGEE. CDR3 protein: CASSGRTSGARFQETQYF. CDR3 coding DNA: TGTGCCAGCAGCGGCAGGACTAGCGGGGCGAGATTCCAAGAGACCCAGTACTTC.

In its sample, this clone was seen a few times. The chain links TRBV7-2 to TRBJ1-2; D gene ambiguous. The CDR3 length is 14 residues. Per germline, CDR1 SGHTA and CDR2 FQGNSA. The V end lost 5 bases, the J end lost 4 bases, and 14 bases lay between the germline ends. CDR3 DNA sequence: TGTGCCAGCAGCCCGAGATCGGGAGCCTATGGCTACACCTTC. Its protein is CASSPRSGAYGYTF.

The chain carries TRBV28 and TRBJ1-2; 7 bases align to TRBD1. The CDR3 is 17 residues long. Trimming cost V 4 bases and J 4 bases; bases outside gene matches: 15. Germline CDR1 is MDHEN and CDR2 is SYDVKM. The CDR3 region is CASSSKPARDRPYGYTF. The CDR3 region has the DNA TGTGCCAGCAGTTCTAAGCCGGCCCGGGACAGACCCTATGGCTACACCTTC.

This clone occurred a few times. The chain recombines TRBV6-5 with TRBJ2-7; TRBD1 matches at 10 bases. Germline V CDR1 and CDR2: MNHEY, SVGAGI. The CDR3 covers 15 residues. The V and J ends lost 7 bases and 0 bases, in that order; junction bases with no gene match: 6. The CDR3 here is CASIRGTGVSYEQYF. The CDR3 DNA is TGTGCCAGCATCCGCGGGACAGGGGTCTCCTACGAGCAGTACTTC.

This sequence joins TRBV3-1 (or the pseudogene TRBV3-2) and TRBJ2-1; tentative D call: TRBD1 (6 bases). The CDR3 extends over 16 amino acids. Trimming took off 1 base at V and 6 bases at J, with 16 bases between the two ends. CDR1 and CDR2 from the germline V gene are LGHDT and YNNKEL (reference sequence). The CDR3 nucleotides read TGTGCCAGCAGCCAAGGTTGGCAGGGCAGGGGCAATGAGCAGTTCTTC. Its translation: CASSQGWQGRGNEQFF.

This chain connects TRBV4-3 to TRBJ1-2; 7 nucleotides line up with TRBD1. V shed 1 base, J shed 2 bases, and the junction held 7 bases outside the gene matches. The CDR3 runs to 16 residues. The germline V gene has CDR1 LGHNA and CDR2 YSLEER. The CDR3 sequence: CASSQVDVGGNYGYTF. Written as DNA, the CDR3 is TGCGCCAGCAGCCAAGTAGACGTAGGGGGCAACTATGGCTACACCTTC.

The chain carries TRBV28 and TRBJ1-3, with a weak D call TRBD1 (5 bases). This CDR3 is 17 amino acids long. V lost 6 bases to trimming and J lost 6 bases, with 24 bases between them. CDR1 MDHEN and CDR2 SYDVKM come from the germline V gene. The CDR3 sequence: CASRMWQGDPGANTIYF. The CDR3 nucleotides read TGTGCCAGCAGAATGTGGCAGGGTGATCCTGGTGCAAACACCATATATTTT.

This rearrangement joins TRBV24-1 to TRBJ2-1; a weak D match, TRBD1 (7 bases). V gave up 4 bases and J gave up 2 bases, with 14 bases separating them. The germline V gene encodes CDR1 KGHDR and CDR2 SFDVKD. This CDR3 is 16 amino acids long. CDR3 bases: TGTGCCACCAGTGACCGCGGGACAGTGCCCTACAATGAGCAGTTCTTC. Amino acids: CATSDRGTVPYNEQFF.

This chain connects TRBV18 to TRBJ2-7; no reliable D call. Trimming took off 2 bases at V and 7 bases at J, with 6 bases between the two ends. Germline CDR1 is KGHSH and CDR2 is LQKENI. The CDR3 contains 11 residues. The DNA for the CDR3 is TGTGCCAGCTCACCAGAGAGTGAGCAGTACTTC. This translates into CASSPESEQYF.

CDR3 in amino acids: CASSEGLAEPYEQYF. DNA of the CDR3: TGTGCCAGCAGTGAAGGGCTAGCCGAACCCTACGAGCAGTACTTC. This chain connects TRBV2 to TRBJ2-7; D possibly corresponds to TRBD2 (5 bases). The CDR3 runs to 15 residues. The V and J ends lost 1 base and 2 bases respectively, with 12 bases between them. Germline CDR1 and CDR2: SNHLY and FYNNEI.

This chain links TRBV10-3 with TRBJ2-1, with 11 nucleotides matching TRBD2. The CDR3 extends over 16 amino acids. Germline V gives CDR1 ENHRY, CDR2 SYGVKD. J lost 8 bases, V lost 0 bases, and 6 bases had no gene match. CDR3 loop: CAISESTQLAGDEQFF. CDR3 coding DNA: TGTGCCATCAGTGAGTCGACTCAACTAGCGGGAGATGAGCAGTTCTTC.

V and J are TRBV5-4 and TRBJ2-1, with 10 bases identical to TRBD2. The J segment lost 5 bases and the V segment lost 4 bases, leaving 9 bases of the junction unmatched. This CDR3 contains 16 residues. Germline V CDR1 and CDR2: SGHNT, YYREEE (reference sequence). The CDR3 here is CASSHQTGLANNEQFF. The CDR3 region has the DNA TGTGCCAGCAGCCACCAGACGGGACTAGCGAACAATGAGCAGTTCTTC.

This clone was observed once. In DNA form, the CDR3 reads TGTGCCAGCAGCTTAGAGACAGGGAATTACGAAAAACTGTTTTTT. Encoded protein: CASSLETGNYEKLFF. The V gene is TRBV11-2, the J gene TRBJ1-4, with 7 bases matching TRBD1. CDR3 size: 15 residues. CDR1 and CDR2 from the germline V gene are SGHAT and FQNNGV. With V trimmed by 0 bases and J by 8 bases, 6 bases remained unmatched.

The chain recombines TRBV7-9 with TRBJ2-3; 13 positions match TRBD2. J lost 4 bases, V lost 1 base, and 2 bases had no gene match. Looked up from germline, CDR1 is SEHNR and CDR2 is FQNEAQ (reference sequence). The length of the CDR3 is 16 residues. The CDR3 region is CASSLGTSGSSDTQYF. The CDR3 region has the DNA TGTGCCAGCAGCTTAGGGACTAGCGGGAGTTCAGATACGCAGTATTTT.

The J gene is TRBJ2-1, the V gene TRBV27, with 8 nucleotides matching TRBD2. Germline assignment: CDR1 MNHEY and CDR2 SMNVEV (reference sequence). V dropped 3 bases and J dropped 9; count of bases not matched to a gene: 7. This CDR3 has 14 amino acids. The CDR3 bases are TGTGCCAGCAGTTTGCGGGGACTAGTATCTGAGCAGTTCTTC. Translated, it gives CASSLRGLVSEQFF.

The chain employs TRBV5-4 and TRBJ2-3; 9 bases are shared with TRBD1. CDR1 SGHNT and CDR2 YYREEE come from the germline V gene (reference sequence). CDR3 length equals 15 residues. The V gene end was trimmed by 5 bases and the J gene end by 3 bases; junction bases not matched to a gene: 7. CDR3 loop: CASSSPGQGTDTQYF. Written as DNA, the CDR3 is TGTGCCAGCAGTAGTCCGGGACAGGGAACAGATACGCAGTATTTT.

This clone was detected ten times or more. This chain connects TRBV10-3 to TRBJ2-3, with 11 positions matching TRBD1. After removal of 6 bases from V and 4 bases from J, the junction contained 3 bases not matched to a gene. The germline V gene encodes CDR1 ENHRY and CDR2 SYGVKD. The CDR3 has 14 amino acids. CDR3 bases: TGTGCCATCAGGCCGGGACAGGGGGCAGATACGCAGTATTTT. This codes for CAIRPGQGADTQYF.

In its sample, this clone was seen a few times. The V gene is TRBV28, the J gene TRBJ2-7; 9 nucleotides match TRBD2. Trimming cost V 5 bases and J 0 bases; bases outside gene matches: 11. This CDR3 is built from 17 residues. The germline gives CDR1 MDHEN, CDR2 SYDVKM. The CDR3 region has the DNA TGTGCCAGCAGTATCCTATTAGCGGGAGAGAGCTCCTACGAGCAGTACTTC. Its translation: CASSILLAGESSYEQYF.

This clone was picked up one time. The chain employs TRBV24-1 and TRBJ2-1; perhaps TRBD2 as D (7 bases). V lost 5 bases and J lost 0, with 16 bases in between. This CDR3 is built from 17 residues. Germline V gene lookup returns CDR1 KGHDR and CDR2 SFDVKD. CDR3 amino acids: CATSARGRGGSYNEQFF. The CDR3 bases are TGTGCCACCAGTGCCCGTGGGAGGGGGGGCTCCTACAATGAGCAGTTCTTC.

The CDR3 nucleotides read TGTGCCAGCAGCTACGGGGGGTACAATGAGCAGTTCTTC. Its protein product is CASSYGGYNEQFF. The V gene is TRBV7-8, the J gene TRBJ2-1; TRBD2 matches 7 bases. The length of the CDR3 is 13 residues. Germline V gene data show CDR1 as SGHVS and CDR2 as FQNEAQ. With V trimmed by 4 bases and J by 4 bases, 1 base remained unmatched.